The rows below give T cell receptor beta chains drawn from one sample of a study of breast tumors, draining lymph nodes, adjacent tissues. MiXCR, run by TCRdb on the multiplex PCR reads, gives a single entry per CDR3 protein. The sample gives over 10,000 distinct CDR3 sequences, 45% to 50% of which show up once; 40% to 50% is in the top ten. The sequenced sample consisted of tumor-adjacent breast tissue. The receptors stem from a female donor with breast cancer. Some clones in this sample may be carry-over from other donors' samples. CDR3s include the opening cysteine and the closing phenylalanine or tryptophan. Fields, in order: CDR3 length, J gene, clone size, V gene, D gene, CDR3 DNA, CDR3 protein. A D gene is named only where the DNA matches it firmly. Rows may omit the clone size; those that give it use once, few, many or a size class.

14 TRBJ1-6 . TRBV10-2 . TGCGCCAGCAGTGACGGTGGGGCGTGGTCACCCCTCCACTTT CASSDGGAWSPLHF
14 TRBJ1-2 . TRBV2 . TGTGCCAGCAGTCCGGACAAAAGGAACTATGGCTACACCTTC CASSPDKRNYGYTF
15 TRBJ1-5 few TRBV28 . TGTGCCAGCAGTTTACGGGCAGGGATGGGTCAGCCCCAGCATTTT CASSLRAGMGQPQHF
17 TRBJ2-2 many TRBV11-2 TRBD1 TGTGCCAGCAGCCGCCCGGGACAGGGGGCACTCACCGGGGAGCTGTTTTTT CASSRPGQGALTGELFF
14 TRBJ1-2 . TRBV19 . TGTGCCAGTAGTATGGGGGCAGGAGTGGATGGCTACACCTTC CASSMGAGVDGYTF
15 TRBJ2-3 many TRBV27 TRBD2 TGTGCCAGCAGTCCGGGACTAGCGACTACAGATACGCAGTATTTT CASSPGLATTDTQYF
14 TRBJ2-1 few TRBV5-8 . TGTGCCAGCAGCCCGGGCCAATCCTACAATGAGCAGTTCTTC CASSPGQSYNEQFF
15 TRBJ1-2 . TRBV19 . TGTGCCAGTAGTATGGCAGGGTATGGAAACTATGGCTACACCTTC CASSMAGYGNYGYTF
20 TRBJ2-6 few TRBV7-9 TRBD2 TGTGCCAGCAGCCCCATAGCGGGACTGGAGGGAAACTCTGGGGCCAACGTCCTGACTTTC CASSPIAGLEGNSGANVLTF
13 TRBJ2-1 medium-sized TRBV7-3 . TGTGCCAGCAGCTTAACAATCGTGGGGGAGCAGTTCTTC CASSLTIVGEQFF
12 TRBJ2-1 many TRBV6-2/TRBV6-3 . TGTGCCACACTGCCCCAAAACAATGAGCAGTTCTTC CATLPQNNEQFF
16 TRBJ2-1 many TRBV4-1 TRBD2 TGCGCCAGCAGCCAAAGTAGACTAGCGGTACGTAATGAGCAGTTCTTC CASSQSRLAVRNEQFF
11 TRBJ2-7 . TRBV10-3 . TGTGCCATCAGTTCCTCCTACGAGCAGTACTTC CAISSSYEQYF
14 TRBJ1-6 . TRBV20-1 . TGCAGTGCGAAGGCCGGGACAAATAATTCACCCCTCCACTTT CSAKAGTNNSPLHF
16 TRBJ2-2 . TRBV7-2 . TGTGCCAGCAGCGCCCTAAGACAGGAGAACACCGGGGAGCTGTTTTTT CASSALRQENTGELFF
16 TRBJ1-5 . TRBV7-9 TRBD1 TGTGCCAGCAGCCCAGGGGACAGGGGGAGCAATCAGCCCCAGCATTTT CASSPGDRGSNQPQHF
18 TRBJ2-3 . TRBV5-1 TRBD1 TGCGCCAGCAGCTTCGACAGGGGGCAGGGAGGCTACACAGATACGCAGTATTTT CASSFDRGQGGYTDTQYF
12 TRBJ2-5 medium-sized TRBV12-3/TRBV12-4 . TGTGCCAGCAGTCCGCAAAGGGAGACCCAGTACTTC CASSPQRETQYF
15 TRBJ2-1 once TRBV20-1 TRBD2 TGCAGTGCCAGATCCCTAGCGGGGGGGCGGGATGAGCAGTTCTTC CSARSLAGGRDEQFF
18 TRBJ1-3 . TRBV9 . TGTGCCAGCAGCGTAGATGCAGGGGTCGGCTTCTCTGGAAACACCATATATTTT CASSVDAGVGFSGNTIYF
13 TRBJ2-7 . TRBV10-3 . TGTGCCATCAGCCGAGGGGGAGGTGAAGAGCAGCACTTC CAISRGGGEEQHF
15 TRBJ2-7 many TRBV12-5 . TGTGCTAGTGGTTTGGTACCCACGCCAGTCTACGAGCAGTACTTC CASGLVPTPVYEQYF
13 TRBJ2-1 many TRBV6-5 . TGTGCCAGCAGGGAACAAGGACTGAATGAGCAGTTCTTC CASREQGLNEQFF
17 TRBJ2-3 large TRBV5-1 TRBD1 TGCGCCAGCAGCTTGGCCCCCGGGACAGGGTGGACAGATACGCAGTATTTT CASSLAPGTGWTDTQYF
15 TRBJ2-2 few TRBV9 TRBD2 TGTGCCAGCAGCGTAAGCGGGGGGGCAACCGGGGAGCTGTTTTTT CASSVSGGATGELFF
13 TRBJ1-6 medium-sized TRBV2 . TGTGCCAGCAGTGACCGGAGGGATTCACCCCTCCACTTT CASSDRRDSPLHF
13 TRBJ2-2 . TRBV7-8 . TGTGCCAGCAGCTTAAGGGAGAGCGGGGAGCTGTTTTTT CASSLRESGELFF
15 TRBJ2-3 . TRBV6-1 TRBD2 TGTGCCAGCAGTGAGAGCCCTAGCGGGGGTCTCCCGCAGTATTTT CASSESPSGGLPQYF
12 TRBJ2-7 medium-sized TRBV11-1 . TGTGCCAGCAGCTTCGACTCGTACGAGCAGTACTTC CASSFDSYEQYF
16 TRBJ1-3 . TRBV6-5 . TGTGCCAGCAGTTTGACCGGTTACCCCTCTGGAAACACCATATATTTT CASSLTGYPSGNTIYF
15 TRBJ2-7 many TRBV27 TRBD2 TGTGCCAGCAGTTTATCTCTAGCGGGAGGTGGTGTAGAGTACTTC CASSLSLAGGGVEYF
18 TRBJ2-2 many TRBV6-1 TRBD2 TGTGCCAGCACGGGACAGGGAGGACTAGCGGGAAGAGGGGGGGAGCTGTTTTTT CASTGQGGLAGRGGELFF
15 TRBJ1-2 many TRBV7-8 TRBD1 TGTGCCAGCAGCGCCCGGACAGGGACTAACTATGGCTACCCCTTC CASSARTGTNYGYPF
19 TRBJ2-6 . TRBV25-1 . TGTGCCAGCAGTCCTTATCTGGACTTGTCGAACTCTGGGGCCAACGTCCTGACTTTC CASSPYLDLSNSGANVLTF
14 TRBJ2-1 once TRBV5-6 . TGTGCCAGCAGCTTGGGGAGGTCCTACAATGAGCAGTTCTTC CASSLGRSYNEQFF
15 TRBJ2-1 few TRBV7-8 TRBD2 TGTGCCAGCAGCGGTAGCGGGACCAGATACAATGAGCAGTTCTTC CASSGSGTRYNEQFF
11 TRBJ2-3 medium-sized TRBV7-2 . TGTGCCAGCAGCTTAGTAGATACGCAGTATTTT CASSLVDTQYF
12 TRBJ1-2 . TRBV2 . TGTGCCAGCAGGTCAGATAACTATGGCTACACCTTC CASRSDNYGYTF
13 TRBJ2-7 . TRBV4-1 . TGCGCCAGAAGCCAAGAAGGTACTGGCGAGCAGAACTTC CARSQEGTGEQNF
15 TRBJ1-4 once TRBV19 . TGTGCCAGTAGTCCTGTGACAGAAACTAATGAAAAACTGTTTTTT CASSPVTETNEKLFF
15 TRBJ2-7 . TRBV4-1 . TGCGCCAGCAGCGCGACGACAGCCACACCCTACGAGCAGTACTTC CASSATTATPYEQYF
15 TRBJ2-2 . TRBV7-9 TRBD2 TGTGCCAGCAGCTCCCAAGCGGGAGGACTCGGGGAGCTGTTTTTT CASSSQAGGLGELFF
16 TRBJ2-2 medium-sized TRBV7-9 TRBD1 TGTGCCAGCAGCTGGACAGGGGGCCCGAACACCGGGGAGCTGTTTTTT CASSWTGGPNTGELFF
17 TRBJ2-7 . TRBV10-2 . TGCGCCAGCCGGTCCGGGAAGCGCCCCAAGGAGTTCGACGAGCAGTACTTC CASRSGKRPKEFDEQYF
15 TRBJ2-1 many TRBV7-3 TRBD2 TGTGCCAGCAGCTTGACTAGCACCCCTTACAATGAGCAGTTCTTC CASSLTSTPYNEQFF
14 TRBJ2-3 . TRBV5-1 . TGCGCCAGCAGCCCCGGTGGTGGTGCAGATACGCAGTATTTT CASSPGGGADTQYF
13 TRBJ2-7 many TRBV27 . TGTGCCAGCAGTTTATTCGATTCCTACGAGCAGTACTTC CASSLFDSYEQYF
15 TRBJ2-3 . TRBV30 TRBD2 TGTGCCTGGAGCCCTAGCGGGAGGCCGGCAGATACGCAGTATTTT CAWSPSGRPADTQYF
12 TRBJ2-1 few TRBV6-5 . TGTGCCAGCAGCCCAACTGGGGATGAGCAGTTCTTC CASSPTGDEQFF
13 TRBJ2-7 . TRBV6-5 . TGTGCCAGCAGTTACCAGCTAGGGTACGAGCAGTACTTC CASSYQLGYEQYF
15 TRBJ2-5 many TRBV5-1 . TGCGCCAGCAGCTTTATGCTAGCGCGCCAAGAGACCCAGTACTTC CASSFMLARQETQYF
16 TRBJ2-5 many TRBV28 . TGTGCCAGCAGACCATATGGGGGAGGATGGGGAGAGACCCAGTACTTC CASRPYGGGWGETQYF
15 TRBJ2-5 . TRBV5-1 TRBD1 TGCGCCAGCAGCTCCACAGGGGGCAGACACGAGACCCAGTACTTC CASSSTGGRHETQYF
13 TRBJ2-7 . TRBV5-1 . TGCGCCAGCAGCCCACAACAGGGTGGCGAGCAGTACTTC CASSPQQGGEQYF
13 TRBJ2-7 once TRBV9 . TGTGCCAGCAGCGTAGACCCGACAGGTCGGCAGTACTTC CASSVDPTGRQYF